This entry lists 5 T cell receptor beta chains sequenced from one sample in a study of T cell responses to AZD1222 COVID-19 vaccine. Sequenced by immunoSEQ multiplex PCR; TCRdb stores in-frame clones only, minus some. Of about 75,000 clones listed, 80% to 90% are singletons. The sample consisted of peripheral blood, taken 28 days after the second AZD1222 dose. The receptor set was obtained from an adult who received the AZD1222 COVID-19 vaccine.

This sequence joins TRBV6-4 and TRBJ2-1; the match to TRBD2 covers 9 bases. The junction had 5 bases not matched to a gene; V was cut back by 8 bases and J by 3 bases. The CDR3 contains 14 residues. Germline V gene data show CDR1 as MRHNA and CDR2 as SNTAGT. CDR3 residues: CASRPSGNYNEQFF. The CDR3 coding sequence is TGTGCCAGCCGACCTAGCGGGAACTACAATGAGCAGTTCTTC.

This clone was counted between two and nine times. J is TRBJ1-5 and V is TRBV19; 11 bases are a match to TRBD1. After removal of 7 bases from V and 7 bases from J, the junction contained 12 bases not matched to a gene. This CDR3 is 16 amino acids long. In germline, CDR1 is LNHDA, CDR2 SQIVND (reference sequence). The CDR3 DNA reads as TGTGCCAGTACCGAACCGGACAGGGGGCTAAGGCAGCCCCAGCATTTT. This translates into CASTEPDRGLRQPQHF.

The chain couples TRBV5-5 to TRBJ1-1; D is undetermined. Trimming removed 0 bases at V and 0 bases at J, with 12 bases between. The CDR3 sequence is 16 residues long. Germline V gene data show CDR1 as SGHKS and CDR2 as YYEKEE (reference sequence). The CDR3 sequence: CASSLDWSAVNTEAFF. The CDR3 bases are TGTGCCAGCAGCTTGGACTGGTCGGCAGTGAACACTGAAGCTTTCTTT.

This clone was recorded once. The chain couples TRBV30 to TRBJ1-3, with D perhaps TRBD1 (6 bases). There are 14 residues in the CDR3. The germline CDR1 and CDR2 sequences are GTSNPN and SVGIG (reference sequence). V gave up 3 bases and J gave up 4 bases, with 13 bases separating them. In DNA form, the CDR3 reads TGTGCCTGGAGCCTGACAGGCGGAGGAAACACCATATATTTT. It specifies CAWSLTGGGNTIYF.

V gene TRBV18 combines with J gene TRBJ1-5; 7 nucleotides align to TRBD1. V lost 0 bases to trimming and J lost 6 bases; unmatched junction nucleotides: 8. The CDR3 loop spans 16 amino acids. The germline CDR1 and CDR2 sequences are KGHSH and LQKENI. The CDR3 DNA reads TGTGCCAGCTCACCACCGTCGACAGGGTTTTTTCAGCCCCAGCATTTT. It translates to CASSPPSTGFFQPQHF.